A selection of T cell receptor beta chains follows, all from one sample in a study of T-cell memory formation after mild COVID-19. One entry per CDR3 protein, called by TCRdb with MiXCR from the 5' RACE reads. The repertoire holds 150,000 to 200,000 distinct CDR3 sequences, with about 9.9% as singletons. The sequencing sample was made of PBMCs or a T cell subset sorted from them (not recorded which). The origin of the receptors is a man aged 18 to 29 who had mild COVID-19 (a few samples of this study predate the infection). Cell type and time point are not known. Both conserved end residues are part of each CDR3. D genes are given only for firm matches. Clone size appears in some rows only: once, few, many, or a class for an expanded clone.

j_call v_call clone_size d_call cdr3_nt cdr3_aa
TRBJ2-5 TRBV4-2 - - TGTGCCAGCAGCCAAGGGGCGCGGTCGTCCCAGTACTTC CASSQGARSSQYF
TRBJ2-7 TRBV12-3/TRBV12-4 many - TGTGCCAGCAGTTTAGGACTAGTCGAGCAGTACTTC CASSLGLVEQYF
TRBJ2-3 TRBV5-1 many TRBD2 TGCGCCAGCAGCACTCAGACTAGCGGGGGGGATACGCAGTATTTT CASSTQTSGGDTQYF
TRBJ2-2 TRBV7-9 once - TGTGCCAGCAGCCCCTTACCGACCTACAACACCGGGGAGCTGTTTTTT CASSPLPTYNTGELFF
TRBJ2-7 TRBV7-3 few TRBD2 TGTGCCAGCAGCGCAGCTGTAGCGGGCTACGAGCAGTACTTC CASSAAVAGYEQYF
TRBJ1-5 TRBV6-5 few - TGTGCCAGCAGTCCCCGCGGAGCGATTGAGCCCCAGCATTTT CASSPRGAIEPQHF
TRBJ2-5 TRBV5-1 - - TGCGCCAGCAGCTCGAGACCGGGAGAGACCCAGTACTTC CASSSRPGETQYF
TRBJ1-2 TRBV12-3/TRBV12-4 - TRBD1 TGTGCCAGCAGTTTAGTGGACAGGCGCCATTATGGCTACACCTTC CASSLVDRRHYGYTF
TRBJ2-7 TRBV5-1 many - TGCGCCAGCAGCTTTGACCACAGGACCGGCGAGCAGTACTTC CASSFDHRTGEQYF
TRBJ2-3 TRBV27 - - TGTGCCAGCAGTTCGACCTACAGGGGGGGGAACACAGATACGCAGTATTTT CASSSTYRGGNTDTQYF
TRBJ2-2 TRBV5-1 - TRBD2 TGCGCCAGCAGCCGACAGACTAGCGGGGGAGACACCGGGGAGCTGTTTTTT CASSRQTSGGDTGELFF
TRBJ2-1 TRBV12-3/TRBV12-4 few - TGTGCCAGCAATTCGATAGACAATGAGCAGTTCTTC CASNSIDNEQFF
TRBJ1-4 TRBV4-1 few - TGCGCCAGCAGCCAGGCCCGGACAACTAATGAAAAACTGTTTTTT CASSQARTTNEKLFF
TRBJ1-2 TRBV5-1 few TRBD1 TGCGCCAGCAGCAGTACCGGGACAGCCTATGGCTACACCTTC CASSSTGTAYGYTF
TRBJ2-6 TRBV7-3 few TRBD2 TGTGCCAGCAGCTTATTGCTCCGCGGGGGGGCCGTTTCTGGGGCCAACGTCCTGACTTTC CASSLLLRGGAVSGANVLTF
TRBJ1-1 TRBV29-1 - - TGCAGCGTTGATCCCCGATACACTGAAGCTTTCTTT CSVDPRYTEAFF
TRBJ1-1 TRBV12-5 - TRBD1 TGTGCTAGTGGTTTGTTCAAAGGGGGCGAGACTGAAGCTTTCTTT CASGLFKGGETEAFF
TRBJ1-4 TRBV2 many TRBD1 TGTGCCAGCAGTGACGGGACAGGGGAAAAACTGTTTTTT CASSDGTGEKLFF
TRBJ2-2 TRBV9 few - TGTGCCAGCAGCCCTCGAGTTCGCAGGGCGTCCACCGGGGAGCTGTTTTTT CASSPRVRRASTGELFF
TRBJ1-1 TRBV18 few TRBD1 TGTGCCAGCTCACCACAGGGGGACAGGGGGCTTGGTGAAGCTTTCTTT CASSPQGDRGLGEAFF
TRBJ1-1 TRBV7-3 many - TGTGCCAGCGGGGACACAGCGAACACTGAAGCTTTCTTT CASGDTANTEAFF
TRBJ1-1 TRBV7-2 many - TGTGCCAGCAGCGCCCTCAGGAACACTGAAGCTTTCTTT CASSALRNTEAFF
TRBJ1-5 TRBV18 few TRBD1 TGTGCCAGCTCACAAACGACCGGGACAGGGGGAGAGCCCCAGCATTTT CASSQTTGTGGEPQHF
TRBJ2-1 TRBV2 - - - CASSGQEFGLGIF
TRBJ2-3 TRBV6-1 - - TGTGCCAGCAAGAACCCGTCAAGCACAGATACGCAGTATTTT CASKNPSSTDTQYF
TRBJ2-2 TRBV5-1 few - TGCGCCAGCACCCCCCCCGGCAGACTAAACACCGGGGAGCTGTTTTTT CASTPPGRLNTGELFF
TRBJ1-1 TRBV7-2 many - TGTGCCAGCAGCTTAGAGGATACGGGGGGAAGAAGGTTCTTT CASSLEDTGGRRFF
TRBJ1-2 TRBV7-9 - TRBD1 TGTGCCAGCAGCTTTGACGTAGGGAACAGGGGGGATGGCTACACCTTC CASSFDVGNRGDGYTF
TRBJ2-3 TRBV5-1 many TRBD2 TGCGCCAGCAGCTTTGGACTAGCGGGGTCCGGGGATACGCAGTATTTT CASSFGLAGSGDTQYF
TRBJ2-1 TRBV10-3 many TRBD2 TGTGCCATCAGTGATGAAGGCGGGGGAATCAACAATGAGCAGTTCTTC CAISDEGGGINNEQFF
TRBJ2-3 TRBV7-7 few TRBD2 TGTGCCAGCAGCATAGCGGGGGGCCTCGCAGATACGCAGTATTTT CASSIAGGLADTQYF
TRBJ1-4 TRBV6-5 - TRBD1 TGTGCCAGCAGTGACAGGGGGTACGGTGAAAAACTGTTTTTT CASSDRGYGEKLFF
TRBJ2-1 TRBV21-1 - - TGTGCCAGCAGCACCCGTGGACTAGCGGACAATGAGCAGTTCTTC CASSTRGLADNEQFF
TRBJ2-7 TRBV7-2 few - TGTGCCAGCAGCTCAGGGGGGAGCTCCTACGAGCAGTACTTC CASSSGGSSYEQYF
TRBJ2-5 TRBV2 few - TGTGCCAGCAGTGACAGGGGCCAGGAGACCCAGTACTTC CASSDRGQETQYF
TRBJ1-2 TRBV4-3 - - TGCGCCAGCAGCCAGGGAATGGGGGGGGGCTACGGTAGCTATGGCTACACCTTC CASSQGMGGGYGSYGYTF
TRBJ2-2 TRBV7-9 few - TGTGCCAGCAGCACCCCAGGGAACACCGGGGAGCTGTTTTTT CASSTPGNTGELFF
TRBJ2-3 TRBV5-5 - - TGTGCCAGCAGCTTGTTAGTAGCTTCGGCAGATACGCAGTATTTT CASSLLVASADTQYF
TRBJ2-1 TRBV29-1 - TRBD1 TGCAGCGCTACAAGGACAGGGGTAAATGAGCAGTTCTTC CSATRTGVNEQFF
TRBJ2-2 TRBV20-1 many - TGCAGTGCTAGAGAGGCGAGTCCCGGGGAGCTGTTTTTT CSAREASPGELFF
TRBJ2-2 TRBV7-9 - - TGTGCCAGCAGGGCTCCGAGGAGAGGGGACACCGGGGAGCTGTTTTTT CASRAPRRGDTGELFF